These 20 T cell receptor beta chains originate from one sample sequenced in a study of cytomegalovirus exposure and HLA in healthy donors. PCR amplification relied on 60 Vbeta primers (plus 13 Jbeta primers). The assay was immunoSEQ multiplex PCR, and TCRdb's table has in-frame clones only and misses some. Among 150,000 to 200,000 clones listed, around 80% were seen once. Specimen: PBMCs. The origin of the receptors is a woman between 45 and 60 years old in good health and CMV-seronegative.

A single count supports this clone. This chain links TRBV7-6 with TRBJ2-5; 7 bases align to TRBD1. Germline CDR1 and CDR2: SGHVS and FNYEAQ. The CDR3 spans 14 residues. V lost 3 bases, J lost 3 bases, and 4 bases stayed unmatched. The CDR3 bases are TGTGCCAGCAGCTTTCGGGACAGTAAAGAGACCCAGTACTTC. Protein: CASSFRDSKETQYF.

The sample holds one count of this clone. At one boundary the junction diverges from the germline segment, which might be a read error. The chain employs TRBV7-9 and TRBJ2-7; 9 positions match TRBD2. The CDR3 sequence is 16 residues long. Per the germline V gene, CDR1 is SEHNR and CDR2 is FQNEAQ (reference sequence). The CDR3 sequence: CSSPLGGGRASAEQYF. The DNA of the CDR3 is TGTTCCAGCCCCTTAGGGGGCGGGAGGGCCTCCGCCGAGCAGTACTTC.

CDR3 coding DNA: TGTGCCAGTTCCCAAACCGGGACAGGGGGAACTGAAGCTTTCTTT. Encoded protein: CASSQTGTGGTEAFF. The V gene is TRBV28, the J gene TRBJ1-1; 11 bases map to TRBD1. Germline CDR1 reads MDHEN; CDR2 reads SYDVKM. CDR3 length: 15 residues. Trimming at V came to 9 bases and at J to 5 bases, leaving 11 bases not matched to a gene.

The rearrangement joins TRBV14 to TRBJ2-5; 9 nucleotides line up with TRBD1. V shed 6 bases, J shed 4 bases, and the junction held 6 bases outside the gene matches. The CDR3 runs to 14 residues. The germline gives CDR1 SGHDN, CDR2 FVKESK. This CDR3 reads CASRPTGGVETQYF. The CDR3 bases are TGTGCCAGCAGACCTACAGGGGGCGTAGAGACCCAGTACTTC.

This chain links TRBV28 with TRBJ1-5, with 9 bases fitting TRBD1. The CDR3 is made up of 14 amino acids. V was clipped by 5 bases and J by 3 bases; unmatched bases: 2. Germline V lookup: CDR1 MDHEN, CDR2 SYDVKM. The CDR3 DNA reads as TGTGCCAGCAGTCGACAGGGGGACAATCAGCCCCAGCATTTT. Amino acid sequence: CASSRQGDNQPQHF.

The chain couples TRBV6-5 to TRBJ1-5; TRBD1 aligns across 7 bases. The CDR3 runs to 14 residues. Germline CDR1 MNHEY, CDR2 SVGAGI. Trimming took 6 bases from V and 4 from J; bases not matched to a gene: 6. Here the CDR3 reads CASRRDSVNQPQHF. For the CDR3, the DNA is TGTGCCAGCAGAAGGGACAGCGTAAATCAGCCCCAGCATTTT.

This chain connects TRBV9 to TRBJ2-1; 14 bases fit TRBD2. Trimming cost V 3 bases and J 4 bases; bases outside gene matches: 15. The CDR3 contains 20 residues. In germline, CDR1 is SGDLS, CDR2 YYNGEE. CDR3 sequence reads: CASSGSPGLAGVGLYNEQFF. The CDR3 nucleotides are TGTGCCAGCAGCGGGTCTCCGGGACTAGCGGGAGTGGGGCTTTACAATGAGCAGTTCTTC.

The chain links TRBV18 to TRBJ2-7, with 8 bases lining up with TRBD1. J was trimmed by 1 base and V by 3 bases; bases with no gene match: 5. Germline CDR1 and CDR2: KGHSH and LQKENI. The CDR3 extends over 15 amino acids. The CDR3: CASSPSRTGSYEQYF. CDR3 bases: TGTGCCAGCTCACCGTCCCGGACAGGGTCCTACGAGCAGTACTTC.

This clone showed up just once. The chain links TRBV2 to TRBJ1-1; perhaps TRBD1 as D (5 bases). Trimming took 5 bases from V and 5 from J, leaving 18 bases between them. The CDR3 consists of 15 residues. Germline CDR1 is SNHLY and CDR2 is FYNNEI. CDR3 in DNA: TGTGCCAGCAGTCTTGTTGTCTCGGGGGGTACTGAAGCTTTCTTT. It codes for CASSLVVSGGTEAFF.

The chain carries TRBV25-1 and TRBJ2-5; 10 nucleotides align to TRBD2. Germline loops: CDR1 MGHDK, CDR2 SYGVNS. The CDR3 has 17 amino acids. Trimming at V came to 1 base and at J to 4 bases, leaving 9 bases not matched to a gene. The CDR3 here is CASSESQRGGDSETQYF. The CDR3, as DNA: TGTGCCAGCAGTGAATCCCAGCGGGGGGGTGATTCAGAGACCCAGTACTTC.

The V gene is TRBV5-1, the J gene TRBJ2-5, with D possibly being TRBD1 (6 bases). Trimming took off 1 base at V and 5 bases at J, with 9 bases between the two ends. The CDR3 extends over 13 amino acids. Germline lookup yields CDR1 SGHRS and CDR2 YFSETQ. The CDR3 region is CASSLMGAETQYF. Here the CDR3 DNA reads TGCGCCAGCAGCTTGATGGGGGCGGAGACCCAGTACTTC.

The CDR3 region has the DNA TGTGCCAGCAGCCCTTTTATGGGGGGAGGCAATCAGCCCCAGCATTTT. This translates into CASSPFMGGGNQPQHF. V gene TRBV7-2 combines with J gene TRBJ1-5; tentative D call: TRBD1 (5 bases). Germline CDR1 SGHTA, CDR2 FQGNSA. The V end lost 5 bases, the J end lost 2 bases, and 16 bases lay between the germline ends. The CDR3 is 16 residues long.

This sequence joins TRBV29-1 and TRBJ1-2, with D maybe TRBD1 (5 bases). Between the trimmed V and J ends, which lost 3 bases and 4 bases, there was a span of 12 bases. Germline-derived CDR1 and CDR2 are SQVTM and ANQGSEA. The CDR3 is 13 amino acids. The CDR3 is CSVDGQGAYGYTF. Written as DNA, the CDR3 is TGCAGCGTTGACGGGCAGGGTGCCTATGGCTACACCTTC. The complete variable domain, with remaining parts taken from reference TRBV29-1 and TRBJ1-2, reads SAVISQKPSRDICQRGTSLTIQCQVDSQVTMMFWYRQQPGQSLTLIATANQGSEATYESGFVIDKFPISRPNLTFSTLTVSNMSPEDSSIYLCSVDGQGAYGYTFGSGTRLTVV.

The chain couples TRBV6-1 to TRBJ1-4; no clear D. Deletions cut 4 bases from V and 0 bases from J, with 6 bases between. This CDR3 is built from 14 residues. Germline V lookup: CDR1 MNHNS, CDR2 SASEGT. The CDR3 loop reads CASSGLATNEKLFF. The CDR3 DNA reads as TGTGCCAGCAGTGGACTCGCAACTAATGAAAAACTGTTTTTT.

The chain uses TRBV30 and TRBJ1-3, with D possibly matching TRBD1 (5 bases). V lost 5 bases to trimming and J lost 0 bases, with 11 bases between them. The CDR3 is made up of 14 amino acids. CDR1 is GTSNPN, CDR2 SVGIG, per germline (reference sequence). The CDR3 sequence is CAWQGVSSGNTIYF. The CDR3 DNA is TGTGCCTGGCAGGGCGTTTCCTCTGGAAACACCATATATTTT.

V and J are TRBV27 and TRBJ2-7, with TRBD1 matching 9 bases. Germline lookup yields CDR1 MNHEY and CDR2 SMNVEV (reference sequence). V dropped 2 bases and J dropped 5; count of bases not matched to a gene: 7. This CDR3 spans 15 amino acids. CDR3 amino acids: CASSLNGQGSHEQYF. DNA for the CDR3: TGTGCCAGCAGTTTAAATGGACAGGGGTCTCACGAGCAGTACTTC.

This sequence joins TRBV6-5 and TRBJ1-5; the D gene is possibly TRBD1 (5 bases). The germline V gene encodes CDR1 MNHEY and CDR2 SVGAGI. The CDR3 runs to 15 residues. Trimming cost V 0 bases and J 7 bases, with 13 bases left between them. This CDR3 is CASSYSPVGGQPQHF. The CDR3 DNA reads TGTGCCAGCAGTTACTCGCCGGTCGGGGGGCAGCCCCAGCATTTT.

The V call is TRBV27, the J call TRBJ1-2, with TRBD1 identical over 11 bases. CDR1 MNHEY and CDR2 SMNVEV come from the germline V gene (reference sequence). This CDR3 has 16 amino acids. Losses at the gene ends were 6 bases for V and 2 bases for J; bases not matched to a gene: 8. Here the CDR3 reads CASRLVGQGGNYGYTF. Here the CDR3 DNA reads TGTGCCAGCAGGCTAGTGGGACAGGGGGGGAACTATGGCTACACCTTC.

V gene TRBV28 combines with J gene TRBJ1-5; 7 positions match TRBD1. The CDR3 is 16 amino acids. Germline V CDR1 and CDR2: MDHEN, SYDVKM. After removal of 4 bases from V and 4 bases from J, the junction contained 10 bases not matched to a gene. CDR3 amino acids: CASSSPENRGNQPQHF. In nucleotides, the CDR3 is TGTGCCAGCAGTTCCCCAGAGAACAGGGGTAATCAGCCCCAGCATTTT.

The chain uses TRBV27 and TRBJ2-6; the D gene is possibly TRBD2 (6 bases). The length of the CDR3 is 18 residues. Trimming left V 1 base short and J 2 bases short, with 15 bases between. CDR1 is MNHEY, CDR2 SMNVEV, per germline (reference sequence). CDR3 coding DNA: TGTGCCAGCAGTTTATGGGAGGTAGGAGGCGCTGGGGCCAACGTCCTGACTTTC. It codes for CASSLWEVGGAGANVLTF. Combining the CDR3 with reference TRBV27 and TRBJ2-6 gives the whole variable domain EAQVTQNPRYLITVTGKKLTVTCSQNMNHEYMSWYRQDPGLGLRQIYYSMNVEVTDKGDVPEGYKVSRKEKRNFPLILESPSPNQTSLYFCASSLWEVGGAGANVLTFGAGSRLTVL.